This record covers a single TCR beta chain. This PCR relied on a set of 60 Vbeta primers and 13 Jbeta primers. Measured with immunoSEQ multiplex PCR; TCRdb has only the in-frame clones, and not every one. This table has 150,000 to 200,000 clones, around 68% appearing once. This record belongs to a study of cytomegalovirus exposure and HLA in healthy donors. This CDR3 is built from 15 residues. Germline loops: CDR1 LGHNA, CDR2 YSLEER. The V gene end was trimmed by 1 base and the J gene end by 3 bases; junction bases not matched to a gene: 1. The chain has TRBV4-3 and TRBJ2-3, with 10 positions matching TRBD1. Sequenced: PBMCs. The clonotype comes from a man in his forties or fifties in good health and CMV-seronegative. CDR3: CASSQGQGATDTQYF. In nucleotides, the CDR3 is TGCGCCAGCAGCCAAGGACAGGGGGCAACAGATACGCAGTATTTT.